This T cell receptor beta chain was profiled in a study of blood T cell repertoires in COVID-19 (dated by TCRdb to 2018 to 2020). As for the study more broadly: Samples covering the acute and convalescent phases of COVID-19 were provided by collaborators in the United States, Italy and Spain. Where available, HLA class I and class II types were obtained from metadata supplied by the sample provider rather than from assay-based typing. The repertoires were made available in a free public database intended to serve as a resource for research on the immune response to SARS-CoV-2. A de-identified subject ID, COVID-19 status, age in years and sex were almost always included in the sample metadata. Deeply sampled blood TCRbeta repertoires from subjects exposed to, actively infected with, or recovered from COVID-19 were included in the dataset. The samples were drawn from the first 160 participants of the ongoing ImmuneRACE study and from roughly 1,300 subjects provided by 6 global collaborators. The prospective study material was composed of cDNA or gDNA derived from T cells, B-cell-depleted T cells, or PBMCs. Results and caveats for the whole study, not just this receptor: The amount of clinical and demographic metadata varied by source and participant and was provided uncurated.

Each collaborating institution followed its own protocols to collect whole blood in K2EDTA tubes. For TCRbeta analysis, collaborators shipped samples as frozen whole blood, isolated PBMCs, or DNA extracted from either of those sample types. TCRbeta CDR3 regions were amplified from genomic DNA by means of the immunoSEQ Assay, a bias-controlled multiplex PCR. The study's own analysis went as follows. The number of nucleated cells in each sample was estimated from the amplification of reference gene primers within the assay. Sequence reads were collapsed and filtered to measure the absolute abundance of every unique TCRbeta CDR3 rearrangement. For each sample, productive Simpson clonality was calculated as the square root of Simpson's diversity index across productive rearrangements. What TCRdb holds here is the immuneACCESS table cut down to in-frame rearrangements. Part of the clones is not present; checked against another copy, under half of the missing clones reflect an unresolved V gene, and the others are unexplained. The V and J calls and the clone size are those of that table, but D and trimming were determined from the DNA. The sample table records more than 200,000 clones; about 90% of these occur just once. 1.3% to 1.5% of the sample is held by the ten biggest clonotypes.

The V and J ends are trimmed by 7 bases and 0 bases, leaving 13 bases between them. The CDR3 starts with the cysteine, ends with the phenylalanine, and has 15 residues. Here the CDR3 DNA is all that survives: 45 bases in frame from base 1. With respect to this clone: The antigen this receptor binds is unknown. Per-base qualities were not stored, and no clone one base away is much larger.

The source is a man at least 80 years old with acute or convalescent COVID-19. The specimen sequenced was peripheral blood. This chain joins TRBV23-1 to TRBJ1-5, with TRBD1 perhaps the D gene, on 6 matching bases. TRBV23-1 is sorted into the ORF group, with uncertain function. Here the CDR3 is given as CASIRQAHSNQPQHF. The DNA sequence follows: TGCGCCAGCATACGACAGGCCCATAGCAATCAGCCCCAGCATTTT.